In this sample, the clone carrying this TCR beta chain turned up once. Its cognate antigen is unknown. CDR3 length equals 13 residues. CDR1 and CDR2 from the germline V gene are SGHKS and YYEKEE (reference sequence). V dropped 0 bases and J dropped 11 bases, with 13 bases sitting between them. This entry is derived from a study of T cells in localized non-small cell lung cancer. Study results and limitations: Measurement of T cell clonality placed uninvolved adjacent lung highest, above the level in tumor. Analysis by sequencing included only one tumor region, so heterogeneity remains possible.

Sequenced by immunoSEQ multiplex PCR; TCRdb stores in-frame clones only, minus some. Among 90,000 to 95,000 clones, approximately 91% were seen once, and the ten largest hold about 4%. The TCR was taken from a woman aged 35 to 69 with stage II squamous cell lung carcinoma. The sample consisted of PBMCs, taken before any cancer treatment. This chain connects TRBV5-5 to TRBJ2-3; a weak D match, TRBD2 (5 bases). The CDR3 is CASSLAPAGEQYF. The CDR3 region has the DNA TGTGCCAGCAGCTTGGCCCCGGCCGGGGAGCAGTATTTT.